This T cell receptor (beta chain) was sequenced in a study of T-cell memory formation after mild COVID-19. In the study overall: TCR clusters were largely donor specific. Study-wide findings and caveats: Most CD4+ clones that shrank were in CM and EM, while CD8+ ones turned up in EMRA. Clones that contracted from day 15 to 85 were balanced CD4/CD8, while later expanders leaned CD4+.

As regards this clonotype: Its matching antigen is unknown.

The CDR3 spans 13 residues. V lost 3 bases to trimming and J lost 0 bases, with 7 bases between them. Per germline, CDR1 SQVTM and CDR2 ANQGSEA. It was 5'RACE with constant-segment primers that produced the TCR alpha and TCR beta cDNA libraries, which carried sample barcodes and UMIs. TCRdb reprocessed the 5' RACE reads via MiXCR and lists one record per CDR3 protein. Of about 470,000 distinct CDR3 sequences detected, about 18% appear once; the ten largest clones hold 12%. Sequencing was performed on PBMCs or a T cell subset sorted from them (not recorded which). The sequence derives from an adult woman who had mild COVID-19 (a few samples of this study predate the infection). Cell type and time point are not known. V usage is TRBV29-1 and J usage is TRBJ2-3; either TRBD1 or TRBD2 may fit D (5 bases each). The CDR3: CSVDGGSTDTQYF. The CDR3 coding sequence is TGCAGCGTTGATGGGGGAAGCACAGATACGCAGTATTTT.